Given below is one TCR beta chain in context. Its specificity is not known. Repertoires were sampled repeatedly during chemoradiotherapy. This record belongs to a study of chemoradiotherapy in HPV16-positive cancers. Overall study context: Candidate HPV-specific clones and shared TCR motifs came from a couple of HPV16-positive patients. Study-wide points: Non-HPV-specific T cells did not expand in tumors during treatment, whereas candidate HPV-specific clones and E7-related motifs did.

Some clones are missing from TCRdb's copy, which holds only in-frame ones; the method was immunoSEQ multiplex PCR. This table holds roughly 8,000 clones, about two thirds found once. Sample collection occurred from a patient who underwent chemoradiotherapy. The receptor's source is a human donor with HPV-associated anogenital cancer.

The CDR3 bases are TGTGCCACCAGCAGAGCGGGACAGGGCTACGAGCAGTACTTC. Its protein is CATSRAGQGYEQYF. V gene TRBV15 combines with J gene TRBJ2-7; 9 bases are a match to TRBD1. Germline-derived CDR1 and CDR2 are LNHNV and YYDKDF (reference sequence). The CDR3 extends over 14 amino acids. V lost 1 base and J lost 3; bases outside the gene matches: 1.